The text below deals with one T cell receptor beta chain. Some clones are missing from TCRdb's copy, which holds only in-frame ones; the method was immunoSEQ multiplex PCR. The data show about 280,000 clones, around 85% seen once. This sample was taken from a study of blood T cell repertoires in COVID-19. The CDR3 sequence is 15 residues long. Germline CDR1 reads SGHVS; CDR2 reads FNYEAQ. Trimming pared 3 bases from V and 7 bases from J, leaving 16 bases between. Material for sequencing was peripheral blood. The receptor was derived from a man aged 50 to 59 with active or convalescent COVID-19. The V gene is TRBV7-6, the J gene TRBJ2-1; tentative D call: TRBD1 (5 bases). The CDR3 region is CASSLRQGLGNEQFF. CDR3 bases: TGTGCCAGCAGCTTGAGGCAGGGCCTAGGGAATGAGCAGTTCTTC.